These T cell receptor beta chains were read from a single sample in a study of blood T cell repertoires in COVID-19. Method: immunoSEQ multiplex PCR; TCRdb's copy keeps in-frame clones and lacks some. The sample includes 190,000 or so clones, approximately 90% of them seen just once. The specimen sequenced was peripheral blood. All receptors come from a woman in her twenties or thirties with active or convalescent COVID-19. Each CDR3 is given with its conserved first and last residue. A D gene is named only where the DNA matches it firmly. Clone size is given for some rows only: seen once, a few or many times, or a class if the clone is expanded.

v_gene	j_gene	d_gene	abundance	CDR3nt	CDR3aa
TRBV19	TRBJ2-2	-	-	TGTGCCAGTAGTCCCATCCTAGGAACGAACACCGGGGAGCTGTTTTTT	CASSPILGTNTGELFF
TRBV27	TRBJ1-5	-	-	TGTGCCAGCAGTTTCAGACAGGGCAATCAGCCCCAGCATTTT	CASSFRQGNQPQHF
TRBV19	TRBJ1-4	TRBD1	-	TGTGCCAGTTTGGACAGGGGGGACGAAAAACTGTTTTTT	CASLDRGDEKLFF
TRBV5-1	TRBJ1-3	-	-	TGCGCCAGCAGCCCGACAGAAGGAAACACCATATATTTT	CASSPTEGNTIYF
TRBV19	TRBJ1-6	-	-	TGTGCCAGTAGACCCAGGGATAATAATTCACCCCTCCACTTT	CASRPRDNNSPLHF
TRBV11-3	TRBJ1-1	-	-	TGTGCCAGCAGCCAGGCCTTTACGACACGAGATGAAGCTTTCTTT	CASSQAFTTRDEAFF
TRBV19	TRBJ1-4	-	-	TGTGCCAGTAGTCTCACAGGATCAACTAATGAAAAACTGTTTTTT	CASSLTGSTNEKLFF
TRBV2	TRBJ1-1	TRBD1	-	TGTGCCAGCAGGGGGACAGGGTCCACTGAAGCTTTCTTT	CASRGTGSTEAFF
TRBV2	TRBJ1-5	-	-	TGTGCCAGCAGTGATTGGGGCCGGCAGCCCCAGCATTTT	CASSDWGRQPQHF
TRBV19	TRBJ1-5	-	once	TGTGCCAGTAGTATAGCGGGAGATAGCAATCAGCCCCAGCATTTT	CASSIAGDSNQPQHF
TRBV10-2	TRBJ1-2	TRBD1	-	TGCGCCAGCAGTGGGACAGGGGACTATGGCTACACCTTC	CASSGTGDYGYTF
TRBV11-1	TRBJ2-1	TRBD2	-	TGTGCCAGCAGCTTTAGCGGGAGTGGCGACAATGAGCAGTTCTTC	CASSFSGSGDNEQFF